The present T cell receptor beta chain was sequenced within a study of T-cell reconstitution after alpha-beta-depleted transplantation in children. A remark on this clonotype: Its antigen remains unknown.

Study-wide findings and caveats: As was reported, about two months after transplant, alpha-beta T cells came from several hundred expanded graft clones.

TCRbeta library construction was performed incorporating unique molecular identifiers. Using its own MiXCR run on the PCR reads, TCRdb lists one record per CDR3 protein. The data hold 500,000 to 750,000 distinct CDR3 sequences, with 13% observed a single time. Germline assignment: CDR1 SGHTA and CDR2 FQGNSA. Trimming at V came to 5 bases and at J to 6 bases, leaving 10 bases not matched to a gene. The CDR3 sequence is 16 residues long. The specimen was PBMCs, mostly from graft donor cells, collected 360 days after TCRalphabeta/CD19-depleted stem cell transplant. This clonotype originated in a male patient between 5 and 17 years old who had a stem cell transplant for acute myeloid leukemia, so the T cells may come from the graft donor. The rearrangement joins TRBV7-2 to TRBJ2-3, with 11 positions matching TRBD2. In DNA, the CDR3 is TGTGCCAGCAGCGTAACTAGCGGGAGCGGCGCGGATACGCAGTATTTT. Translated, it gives CASSVTSGSGADTQYF.